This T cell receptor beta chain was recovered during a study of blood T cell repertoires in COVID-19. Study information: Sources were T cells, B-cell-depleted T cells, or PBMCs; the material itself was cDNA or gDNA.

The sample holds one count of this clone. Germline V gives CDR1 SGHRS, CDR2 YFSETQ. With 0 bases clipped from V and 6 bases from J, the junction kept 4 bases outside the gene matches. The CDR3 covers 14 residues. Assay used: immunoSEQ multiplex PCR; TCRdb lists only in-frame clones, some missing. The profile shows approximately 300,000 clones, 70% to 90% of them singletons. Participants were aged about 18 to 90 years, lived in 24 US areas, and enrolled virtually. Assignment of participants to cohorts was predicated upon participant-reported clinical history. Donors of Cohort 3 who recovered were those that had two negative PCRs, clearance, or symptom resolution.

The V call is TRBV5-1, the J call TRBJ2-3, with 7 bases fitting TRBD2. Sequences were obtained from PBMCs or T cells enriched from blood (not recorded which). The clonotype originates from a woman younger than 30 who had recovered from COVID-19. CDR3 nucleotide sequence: TGCGCCAGCAGCTTGGCCTCAGCGGGGGATACGCAGTATTTT. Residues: CASSLASAGDTQYF.